This is a list of T cell receptor beta chains from one sample in a study of blood T cell repertoires in COVID-19. Assay: immunoSEQ multiplex PCR; the TCRdb copy retains only in-frame clones and omits some. The table records some 160,000 clones, over 80% of them present only once. What was sequenced was peripheral blood. Receptors originate from a man aged 70 or older who had recovered from COVID-19. Both conserved end residues are part of each CDR3. The order of the fields is J gene, V gene, clone size, D gene, CDR3 DNA, CDR3 protein. D genes are given only for firm matches. Expanded clones are given a class, and other clones once, few, many or no size at all.

j_call: TRBJ2-1
v_call: TRBV20-1
clone_size: -
d_call: TRBD2
cdr3_nt: TGCAGTGCTAGTCGGACTAGCGGGAGCTACTTCGATGAGCAGTTCTTC
cdr3_aa: CSASRTSGSYFDEQFF

j_call: TRBJ2-5
v_call: TRBV7-2
clone_size: -
d_call: TRBD2
cdr3_nt: TGTGCCAGCAGCTTAGTCGGGCTAGCGGGCCTCCAAGAGACCCAGTACTTC
cdr3_aa: CASSLVGLAGLQETQYF

j_call: TRBJ2-2
v_call: TRBV15
clone_size: -
d_call: TRBD1
cdr3_nt: TGTGCCACCAGCAGTGGGGGCTACCGGGGACAGGGGGCTTTCGTCGAGGTGTCCGGGGAGCTGTTTTTT
cdr3_aa: CATSSGGYRGQGAFVEVSGELFF

j_call: TRBJ2-7
v_call: TRBV6-2/TRBV6-3
clone_size: -
d_call: -
cdr3_nt: TGTGCCAGCAGTATGACATTGTACGAGCAGTACTTC
cdr3_aa: CASSMTLYEQYF

j_call: TRBJ2-1
v_call: TRBV5-1
clone_size: many
d_call: -
cdr3_nt: TGCGCCAGCAGCTCTTCCGGGACTTCTTCAGCTGAGCAGTTCTTC
cdr3_aa: CASSSSGTSSAEQFF

j_call: TRBJ1-4
v_call: TRBV4-1
clone_size: -
d_call: -
cdr3_nt: TGCGCCAGCAGCCGTGATGGAGGCCTAAATGAAAAACTGTTTTTT
cdr3_aa: CASSRDGGLNEKLFF

j_call: TRBJ1-1
v_call: TRBV18
clone_size: -
d_call: TRBD1
cdr3_nt: TGTGCCAGCTCACCGGGACAGGTAAACACTGAAGCTTTCTTT
cdr3_aa: CASSPGQVNTEAFF

j_call: TRBJ2-5
v_call: TRBV6-1
clone_size: -
d_call: TRBD2
cdr3_nt: TGTGCCAGCAGTGAACTAGCGGGACGGGAGACCCAGTACTTC
cdr3_aa: CASSELAGRETQYF

j_call: TRBJ1-4
v_call: TRBV18
clone_size: -
d_call: -
cdr3_nt: TGTGCCAGCTCAACAAAGACAGAAAAACTGTTTTTT
cdr3_aa: CASSTKTEKLFF

j_call: TRBJ1-3
v_call: TRBV9
clone_size: -
d_call: -
cdr3_nt: TGTGCCAGCAGCGTAATGGAACGGAGTAACTCTGGAAACACCATATATTTT
cdr3_aa: CASSVMERSNSGNTIYF

j_call: TRBJ2-7
v_call: TRBV28
clone_size: -
d_call: -
cdr3_nt: TGTGCCAGCAGTTTATCAGGGGACACCTACGAGCAGTACTTC
cdr3_aa: CASSLSGDTYEQYF

j_call: TRBJ2-7
v_call: TRBV7-9
clone_size: -
d_call: -
cdr3_nt: TGTGCCAGCAGCTTAGTAGGGGACGAGCAGTACTTC
cdr3_aa: CASSLVGDEQYF

j_call: TRBJ2-1
v_call: TRBV9
clone_size: -
d_call: -
cdr3_nt: TGTGCCAGCAGCGTAGGAGGGGGACGCCAGGAGCAGTTCTTC
cdr3_aa: CASSVGGGRQEQFF

j_call: TRBJ2-5
v_call: TRBV18
clone_size: few
d_call: -
cdr3_nt: TGTGCCAGCTCACCGGGCAGGGCCCAAGAGACCCAGTACTTC
cdr3_aa: CASSPGRAQETQYF

j_call: TRBJ2-1
v_call: TRBV5-1
clone_size: -
d_call: TRBD1
cdr3_nt: TGCGCCAGCAGCTCGAACCCGACAGGGGGAAGGTCAGTCAATGAGCAGTTCTTC
cdr3_aa: CASSSNPTGGRSVNEQFF

j_call: TRBJ2-2
v_call: TRBV12-3/TRBV12-4
clone_size: -
d_call: -
cdr3_nt: TGTGCCAGCAGTTTCGGGGTCGGGGAGCTGTTTTTT
cdr3_aa: CASSFGVGELFF

j_call: TRBJ1-2
v_call: TRBV14
clone_size: -
d_call: TRBD1
cdr3_nt: TGTGCCAGCAGCCCCGACAGGGACTATGGCTACACCTTC
cdr3_aa: CASSPDRDYGYTF